What follows are 28 T cell receptor beta chains derived from one specimen sequenced in a study of cytomegalovirus exposure and HLA in healthy donors. Both 60 Vbeta primers and 13 Jbeta primers went into the PCR. Here immunoSEQ multiplex PCR was the method, and the copy in TCRdb shows in-frame clones only, minus some. This table has around 120,000 clones, roughly 69% appearing once. The sequenced sample was PBMCs. The receptor set was obtained from a woman between 35 and 50 years old in good health and CMV-seropositive.

The J gene is TRBJ1-2, the V gene TRBV27, with no clear D. This CDR3 comprises 13 residues. The V end was cut by 2 bases, the J end by 5 bases, with 9 bases between. Germline V gene lookup returns CDR1 MNHEY and CDR2 SMNVEV (reference sequence). The CDR3 DNA sequence: TGTGCCAGCAGTTTAGGGCAGTTGTATGGCTACACCTTC. Its translation: CASSLGQLYGYTF.

The CDR3 region is CASRSVELPSYEQYF. The CDR3 bases are TGTGCCAGCAGATCTGTGGAGCTACCGTCCTACGAGCAGTACTTC. V gene TRBV28 combines with J gene TRBJ2-7; D is ambiguous. CDR3 length: 15 residues. Trimming cost V 6 bases and J 1 base, with 16 bases left between them. Germline values: CDR1 MDHEN, CDR2 SYDVKM.

J is TRBJ2-7 and V is TRBV2; tentatively, D is TRBD1 (5 bases). The V end lost 6 bases, the J end lost 0 bases, and 12 bases lay between the germline ends. This CDR3 region has 14 residues. Germline CDR1 and CDR2: SNHLY and FYNNEI. The CDR3 is CASRALGASYEQYF. The DNA for the CDR3 is TGTGCCAGCAGGGCCCTTGGGGCCTCCTACGAGCAGTACTTC.

The chain carries TRBV7-8 and TRBJ2-1; D gene uncertain. Germline loops: CDR1 SGHVS, CDR2 FQNEAQ. The CDR3 spans 15 residues. The V gene lost 5 bases and the J gene lost 4 bases, with 15 bases spanning the gap. CDR3 bases: TGTGCCAGCAGCCTTAACGAACAACCTTACAATGAGCAGTTCTTC. Translating gives CASSLNEQPYNEQFF.

This rearrangement joins TRBV5-6 to TRBJ2-1; perhaps TRBD2 as D (5 bases). V was trimmed by 0 bases and J by 5 bases, leaving 6 bases between them. Germline V CDR1 and CDR2: SGHDT, YYEEEE. The CDR3 extends over 13 amino acids. CDR3 amino acids: CASSLAGNNEQFF. CDR3 in DNA: TGTGCCAGCAGCTTGGCGGGGAACAATGAGCAGTTCTTC.

The J gene is TRBJ1-1, the V gene TRBV6-5; D gene ambiguous. The CDR3 loop spans 13 amino acids. The V end lost 2 bases, the J end lost 6 bases, and 10 bases lay between the germline ends. The V gene's germline CDR1 is MNHEY and CDR2 SVGAGI. CDR3: CASSYTGYSEAFF. In DNA, the CDR3 is TGTGCCAGCAGTTACACGGGATACTCTGAAGCTTTCTTT.

The chain recombines TRBV7-3 with TRBJ2-5, with D maybe TRBD1 (5 bases). V gave up 4 bases and J gave up 5 bases, with 20 bases separating them. The germline V gene has CDR1 SGHTA and CDR2 FQGTGA. The length of the CDR3 is 16 residues. The CDR3 is CASSSIPTTTVETQYF. The DNA of the CDR3 is TGTGCCAGCAGCTCGATCCCAACGACGACAGTTGAGACCCAGTACTTC.

This rearrangement joins TRBV27 to TRBJ1-5; perhaps TRBD1 as D (5 bases). Trimming stripped 3 bases from V and 0 bases from J, with 9 bases between. Germline lookup yields CDR1 MNHEY and CDR2 SMNVEV (reference sequence). This CDR3 is built from 15 residues. In nucleotides, the CDR3 is TGTGCCAGCAGTTTTGGAGGGGCTAGCAATCAGCCCCAGCATTTT. Amino acids: CASSFGGASNQPQHF.

The rearrangement joins TRBV5-1 to TRBJ1-2; TRBD1 aligns across 8 bases. Germline V gives CDR1 SGHRS, CDR2 YFSETQ. V shed 0 bases and J 6 bases; nucleotides not matched to a gene: 4. The CDR3 covers 14 residues. CDR3 in amino acids: CASSLEQGADGYTF. The CDR3 nucleotides are TGCGCCAGCAGCTTGGAGCAGGGGGCGGATGGCTACACCTTC.

The CDR3, as DNA: TGTGCCAGCAGCTTATATCTGGACAGGGGGCCCCTCTCTGGAAACACCATATATTTT. This sequence encodes CASSLYLDRGPLSGNTIYF. The rearrangement joins TRBV7-9 to TRBJ1-3, with TRBD1 matching over 11 bases. This CDR3 has 19 amino acids. CDR1 is SEHNR and CDR2 is FQNEAQ in the germline V gene (reference sequence). V gave up 2 bases and J gave up 0 bases; unmatched junction bases: 9. The full variable domain, rest sourced from reference TRBV7-9 and TRBJ1-3, is DTGVSQNPRHKITKRGQNVTFRCDPISEHNRLYWYRQTLGQGPEFLTYFQNEAQLEKSRLLSDRFSAERPKGSFSTLEIQRTEQGDSAMYLCASSLYLDRGPLSGNTIYFGEGSWLTVV.

This clone was recorded a few times. This sequence joins TRBV27 and TRBJ1-4, with TRBD1 matching over 7 bases. Germline V gene lookup returns CDR1 MNHEY and CDR2 SMNVEV (reference sequence). V was pared by 0 bases and J by 7 bases, with 5 bases of the junction left unmatched. This CDR3 is built from 15 residues. As DNA, the CDR3 is TGTGCCAGCAGTTTATCGGGGGACAGTACTGAAAAACTGTTTTTT. This sequence encodes CASSLSGDSTEKLFF.

The chain combines TRBV18 with TRBJ2-5; 7 bases are shared with TRBD2. Germline values: CDR1 KGHSH, CDR2 LQKENI. CDR3 length equals 16 residues. J gave up 5 bases and V 4 bases, and 13 bases lay outside the gene matches. This CDR3 is CASSQLGGSGKETQYF. CDR3 in DNA: TGTGCCAGCTCACAACTGGGCGGGAGCGGGAAGGAGACCCAGTACTTC.

The table lists this clone with a count of one. The chain has TRBV28 and TRBJ2-1, with D possibly TRBD2 on 5 matching bases. V was shortened by 2 bases and J by 7 bases, with 18 bases between the two germline ends. The germline gives CDR1 MDHEN, CDR2 SYDVKM. The CDR3 contains 16 residues. In nucleotides, the CDR3 is TGTGCCAGCAGTTTACGGGCGCGGGCCAATAATAATGAGCAGTTCTTC. Amino acid sequence: CASSLRARANNNEQFF.

The chain carries TRBV10-3 and TRBJ2-1; 16 positions match TRBD2. The germline CDR1 and CDR2 sequences are ENHRY and SYGVKD. The V gene end was trimmed by 6 bases and the J gene end by 9 bases; junction bases not matched to a gene: 5. The CDR3 runs to 15 residues. The CDR3 coding sequence is TGTGCCATCAGGGGGACTAGCGGGAGGGATAGTGAGCAGTTCTTC. Its protein product is CAIRGTSGRDSEQFF.

This chain connects TRBV4-2 to TRBJ2-4; D is possibly TRBD2 (6 bases). Between the trimmed V and J ends, which lost 0 bases and 0 bases, there was a span of 15 bases. The CDR3 sequence is 18 residues long. Germline V gene data show CDR1 as LGHNA and CDR2 as YNFKEQ. Written as DNA, the CDR3 is TGTGCCAGCAGCCAAGATTGGGCGGAGGGGATAGCCAAAAACATTCAGTACTTC. Translation: CASSQDWAEGIAKNIQYF.

This rearrangement joins TRBV7-3 to TRBJ1-6; D perhaps matches TRBD1 (5 bases). Germline assignment: CDR1 SGHTA and CDR2 FQGTGA. CDR3 size: 13 residues. V dropped 3 bases and J dropped 11 bases, with 11 bases sitting between them. CDR3 sequence (DNA): TGTGCCAGCAGCTTGGGGGGAGCCGCACCCCTCCACTTT. Its translation is CASSLGGAAPLHF.

The rearrangement uses TRBV6-5 and TRBJ2-7; the match to TRBD2 covers 7 bases. Losses at the gene ends were 2 bases for V and 1 base for J; bases not matched to a gene: 2. The length of the CDR3 is 14 residues. In germline, CDR1 is MNHEY, CDR2 SVGAGI. In DNA form, the CDR3 reads TGTGCCAGCAGTTACGGGAGGGGTTCCTACGAGCAGTACTTC. Its translation is CASSYGRGSYEQYF.

The chain combines TRBV2 with TRBJ1-4, with 7 nucleotides matching TRBD1. This CDR3 is 14 amino acids long. Per the germline V gene, CDR1 is SNHLY and CDR2 is FYNNEI. V was clipped by 5 bases and J by 5 bases; unmatched bases: 5. The CDR3 loop reads CASSSGTDNEKLFF. CDR3 DNA sequence: TGTGCCAGCAGTTCCGGGACAGACAATGAAAAACTGTTTTTT.

V usage is TRBV15 and J usage is TRBJ1-6; possibly TRBD1 for D (5 bases). The V end lost 0 bases, the J end lost 7 bases, and 7 bases lay between the germline ends. CDR1 is LNHNV, CDR2 YYDKDF, per germline (reference sequence). CDR3 length equals 14 residues. CDR3 loop: CATSRDHRNSPLHF. The DNA for the CDR3 is TGTGCCACCAGCAGAGATCACAGGAATTCACCCCTCCACTTT.

The V and J genes are TRBV7-2 and TRBJ2-1; 9 bases match TRBD1. CDR1 is SGHTA and CDR2 is FQGNSA in the germline V gene. After removal of 2 bases from V and 5 bases from J, the junction contained 4 bases not matched to a gene. This CDR3 has 15 amino acids. CDR3 loop: CASSLHRDRDNEQFF. As DNA, the CDR3 is TGTGCCAGCAGCTTACACCGGGACAGGGACAATGAGCAGTTCTTC.

The gene calls are TRBV19 and TRBJ1-4; 10 bases fit TRBD1. Germline CDR1 reads LNHDA; CDR2 reads SQIVND (reference sequence). The CDR3 covers 14 residues. Germline trimming cut 5 bases from V and 7 bases from J; bases unmatched to any gene: 4. The CDR3 spells CASSHRDRGEKLFF. The CDR3 DNA reads as TGTGCCAGTAGTCACCGGGACAGGGGTGAAAAACTGTTTTTT.

CDR3 in amino acids: CASSAGESETQYF. In DNA, the CDR3 is TGTGCCAGCAGCGCTGGAGAGTCAGAGACCCAGTACTTC. The V call is TRBV7-2, the J call TRBJ2-5; no definite D call. CDR1 and CDR2 from the germline V gene are SGHTA and FQGNSA. The CDR3 spans 13 residues. V lost 5 bases and J 4 bases, leaving 11 bases between the germline ends.

The genes are TRBV7-2 and TRBJ1-2; D is possibly TRBD1 (6 bases). CDR1 and CDR2 (germline): SGHTA, FQGNSA. The ends were cut back, 2 bases at V and 5 bases at J, with 27 bases in the middle. The CDR3 sequence is 19 residues long. This CDR3 is CASSLWAGQGFGSGYGYTF. CDR3 nucleotide sequence: TGTGCCAGCAGCTTATGGGCTGGGCAGGGGTTCGGTTCGGGATATGGCTACACCTTC.

This sequence joins TRBV2 and TRBJ2-7; unclear D gene. V lost 4 bases and J lost 1, with 8 bases in between. The germline gives CDR1 SNHLY, CDR2 FYNNEI. The CDR3 covers 13 residues. The CDR3 DNA sequence: TGTGCCAGCAGTGCAAGCCCTTCCTACGAGCAGTACTTC. Translated, it gives CASSASPSYEQYF.

The chain couples TRBV7-3 to TRBJ2-7; D is perhaps TRBD2 (6 bases). Germline CDR1 SGHTA, CDR2 FQGTGA. Trimming took off 3 bases at V and 7 bases at J, with 19 bases between the two ends. This CDR3 has 15 residues. The CDR3 protein is CASSLVQGGKGEQYF. CDR3 coding DNA: TGTGCCAGCAGCTTGGTGCAGGGAGGTAAGGGGGAGCAGTACTTC.

CDR3 protein: CASSYIQRRDTQYF. DNA of the CDR3: TGTGCCAGCAGTTACATCCAGCGTAGAGATACGCAGTATTTT. The chain carries TRBV6-5 and TRBJ2-3, with D unclear. Per germline, CDR1 MNHEY and CDR2 SVGAGI. The CDR3 extends over 14 amino acids. V was pared by 2 bases and J by 5 bases, with 11 bases between.

The chain couples TRBV25-1 to TRBJ1-4; 8 nucleotides agree with TRBD1. Germline trimming cut 1 base from V and 5 bases from J; bases unmatched to any gene: 9. This CDR3 comprises 17 residues. CDR1 is MGHDK and CDR2 is SYGVNS in the germline V gene. The CDR3 nucleotides read TGTGCCAGCAGTGAATTGAGGTCCGACAGGGGAAATGAAAAACTGTTTTTT. This translates into CASSELRSDRGNEKLFF.

This clone was counted a single time. V usage is TRBV9 and J usage is TRBJ1-4, with D hard to call. The CDR3 sequence is 17 residues long. Germline lookup yields CDR1 SGDLS and CDR2 YYNGEE. Trimming pared 3 bases from V and 8 bases from J, leaving 23 bases between. CDR3 sequence: CASSGTGEELEEEKLFF. The CDR3 DNA reads TGTGCCAGCAGCGGCACCGGAGAAGAACTCGAGGAAGAAAAACTGTTTTTT. The full variable domain, its missing parts supplied by reference TRBV9 and TRBJ1-4, is DSGVTQTPKHLITATGQRVTLRCSPRSGDLSVYWYQQSLDQGLQFLIQYYNGEERAKGNILERFSAQQFPDLHSELNLSSLELGDSALYFCASSGTGEELEEEKLFFGSGTQLSVL.